Below, one T cell receptor (beta chain) is given with its context. What it recognizes is unknown. The repertoire was sequenced with immunoSEQ multiplex PCR; TCRdb's copy has only in-frame clones and lacks some. This table holds 70,000 or so clones, more than 70% found once. The data stem from a study of T cell responses to AZD1222 COVID-19 vaccine. Across the whole study: Analyses pooled second doses at about 4 or about 12 weeks. General study findings and limits: Among AZD1222 vaccinees, only 5 to 7 were seropositive at baseline. Spike was spanned by vaccine-associated CD4 TCRs, with dominance at 160-218 and 743-854.

Germline values: CDR1 KGHSH, CDR2 LQKENI. V shed 3 bases and J shed 8 bases, with 13 bases lying between them. The CDR3 covers 14 residues. The gene calls are TRBV18 and TRBJ1-4; no clear D. This clonotype was obtained from an adult in good health. Here the sequenced sample was peripheral blood, taken on day 0 of AZD1222 vaccination. In DNA form, the CDR3 reads TGTGCCAGCTCACCTTCATCAGAAGAAGAAAAACTGTTTTTT. Its protein is CASSPSSEEEKLFF.